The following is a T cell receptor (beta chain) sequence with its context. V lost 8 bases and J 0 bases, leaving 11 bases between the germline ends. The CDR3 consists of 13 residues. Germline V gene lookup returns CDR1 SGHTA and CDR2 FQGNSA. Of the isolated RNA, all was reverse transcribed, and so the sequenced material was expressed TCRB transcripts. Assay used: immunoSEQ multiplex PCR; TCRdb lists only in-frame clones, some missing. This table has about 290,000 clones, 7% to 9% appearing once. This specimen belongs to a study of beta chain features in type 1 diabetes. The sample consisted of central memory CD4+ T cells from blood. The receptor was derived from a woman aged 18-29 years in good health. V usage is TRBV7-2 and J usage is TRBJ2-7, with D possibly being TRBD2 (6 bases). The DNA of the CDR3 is TGTGCCAGCTCCGGGACTGCCTCCTACGAGCAGTACTTC. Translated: CASSGTASYEQYF.